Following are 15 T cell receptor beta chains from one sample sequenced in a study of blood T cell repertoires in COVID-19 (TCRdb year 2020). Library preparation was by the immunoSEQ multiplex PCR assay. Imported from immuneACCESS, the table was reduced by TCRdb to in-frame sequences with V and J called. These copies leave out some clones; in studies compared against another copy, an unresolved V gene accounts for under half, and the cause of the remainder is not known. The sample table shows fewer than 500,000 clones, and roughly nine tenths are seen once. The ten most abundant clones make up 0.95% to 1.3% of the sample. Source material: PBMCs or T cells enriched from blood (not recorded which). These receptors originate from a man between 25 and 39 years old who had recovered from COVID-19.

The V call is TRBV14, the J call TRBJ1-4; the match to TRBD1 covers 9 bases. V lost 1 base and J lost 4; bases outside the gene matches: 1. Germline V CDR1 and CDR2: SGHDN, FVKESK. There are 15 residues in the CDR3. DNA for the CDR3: TGTGCCAGCAGCCAAGGACAGGGGGTTAATGAAAAACTGTTTTTT. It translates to CASSQGQGVNEKLFF.

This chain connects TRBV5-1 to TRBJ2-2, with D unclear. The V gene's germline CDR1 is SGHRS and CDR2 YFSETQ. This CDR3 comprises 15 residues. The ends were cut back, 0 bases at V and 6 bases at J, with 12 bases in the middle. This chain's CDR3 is CASSLVATVPGELFF. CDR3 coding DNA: TGCGCCAGCAGCTTGGTCGCAACGGTACCCGGGGAGCTGTTTTTT. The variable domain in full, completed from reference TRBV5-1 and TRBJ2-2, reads KAGVTQTPRYLIKTRGQQVTLSCSPISGHRSVSWYQQTPGQGLQFLFEYFSETQRNKGNFPGRFSGRQFSNSRSEMNVSTLELGDSALYLCASSLVATVPGELFFGEGSRLTVL.

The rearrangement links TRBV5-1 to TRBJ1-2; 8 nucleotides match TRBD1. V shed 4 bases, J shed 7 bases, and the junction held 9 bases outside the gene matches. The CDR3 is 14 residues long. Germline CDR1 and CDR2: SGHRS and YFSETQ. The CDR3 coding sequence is TGCGCCAGCAGCCCCCGGACAGGGTCCTTTGGCTACACCTTC. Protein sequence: CASSPRTGSFGYTF.

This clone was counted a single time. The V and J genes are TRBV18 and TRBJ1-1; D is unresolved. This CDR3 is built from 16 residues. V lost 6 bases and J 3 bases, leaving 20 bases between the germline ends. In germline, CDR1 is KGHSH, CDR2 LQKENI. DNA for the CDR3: TGTGCCAGCTCCATCGACGGAGGATTTTGGGACACTGAAGCTTTCTTT. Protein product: CASSIDGGFWDTEAFF.

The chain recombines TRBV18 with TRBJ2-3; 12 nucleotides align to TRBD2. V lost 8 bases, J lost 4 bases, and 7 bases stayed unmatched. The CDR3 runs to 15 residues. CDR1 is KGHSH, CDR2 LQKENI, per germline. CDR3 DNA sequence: TGTGCCAGCCACGTGACTAGCGGGAGTTCAGATACGCAGTATTTT. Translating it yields CASHVTSGSSDTQYF.

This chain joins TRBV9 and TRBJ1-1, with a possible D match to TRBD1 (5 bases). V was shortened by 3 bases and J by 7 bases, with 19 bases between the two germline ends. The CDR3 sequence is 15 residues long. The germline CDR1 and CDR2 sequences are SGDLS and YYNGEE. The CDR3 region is CASSAGGGVAGEAFF. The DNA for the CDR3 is TGTGCCAGCAGCGCCGGGGGTGGGGTAGCGGGTGAAGCTTTCTTT.

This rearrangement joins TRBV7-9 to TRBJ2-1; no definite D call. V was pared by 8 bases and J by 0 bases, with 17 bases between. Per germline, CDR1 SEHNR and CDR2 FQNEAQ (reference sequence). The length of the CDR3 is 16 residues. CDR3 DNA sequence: TGTGCCAGCGCCTCTCCTTCACTGAGCTCCTACAATGAGCAGTTCTTC. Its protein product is CASASPSLSSYNEQFF.

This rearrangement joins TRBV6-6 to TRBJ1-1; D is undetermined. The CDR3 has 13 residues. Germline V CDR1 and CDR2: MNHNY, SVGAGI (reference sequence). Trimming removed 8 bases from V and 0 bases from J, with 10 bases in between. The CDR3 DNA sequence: TGTGCCAGCTTGCGACAACTGAACACTGAAGCTTTCTTT. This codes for CASLRQLNTEAFF.

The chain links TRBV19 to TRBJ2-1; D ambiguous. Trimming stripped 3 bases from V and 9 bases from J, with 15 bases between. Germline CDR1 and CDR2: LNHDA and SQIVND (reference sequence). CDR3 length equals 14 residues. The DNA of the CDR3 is TGTGCCAGTAGTATGTCTCTCGCGCTCGGTGAGCAGTTCTTC. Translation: CASSMSLALGEQFF.

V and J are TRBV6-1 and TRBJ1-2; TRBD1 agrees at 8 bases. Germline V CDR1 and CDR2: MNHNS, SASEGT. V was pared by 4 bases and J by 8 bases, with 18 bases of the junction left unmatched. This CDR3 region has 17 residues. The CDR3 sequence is CASSALGTGPLGGGYTF. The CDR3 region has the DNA TGTGCCAGCAGTGCACTAGGGACAGGACCCCTCGGAGGAGGCTACACCTTC.

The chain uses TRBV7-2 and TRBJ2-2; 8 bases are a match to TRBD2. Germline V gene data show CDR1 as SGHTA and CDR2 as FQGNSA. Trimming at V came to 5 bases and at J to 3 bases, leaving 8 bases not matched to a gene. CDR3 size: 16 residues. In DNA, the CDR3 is TGTGCCAGCAGCCATGATAGCGGGATTGACACCGGGGAGCTGTTTTTT. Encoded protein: CASSHDSGIDTGELFF.

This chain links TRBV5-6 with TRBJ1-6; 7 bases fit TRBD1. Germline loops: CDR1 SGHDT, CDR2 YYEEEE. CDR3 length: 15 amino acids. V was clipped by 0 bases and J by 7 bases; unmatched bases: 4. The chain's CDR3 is CASSLGGTDNSPLHF. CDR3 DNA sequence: TGTGCCAGCAGCTTGGGGGGGACAGACAATTCACCCCTCCACTTT.

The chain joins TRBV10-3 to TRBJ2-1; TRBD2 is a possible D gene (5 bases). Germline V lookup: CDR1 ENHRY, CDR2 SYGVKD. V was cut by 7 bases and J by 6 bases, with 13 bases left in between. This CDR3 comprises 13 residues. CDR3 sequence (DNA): TGTGCCATCATGGAGCTAGCTGCCAATGAGCAGTTCTTC. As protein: CAIMELAANEQFF.

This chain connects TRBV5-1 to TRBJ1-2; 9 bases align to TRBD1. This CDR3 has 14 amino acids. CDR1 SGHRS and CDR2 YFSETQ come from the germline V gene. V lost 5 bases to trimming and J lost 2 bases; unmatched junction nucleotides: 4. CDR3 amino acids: CASSYDRGNYGYTF. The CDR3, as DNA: TGCGCCAGCAGTTATGACAGGGGGAACTATGGCTACACCTTC.

Here the CDR3 reads CASSISGTNNEQFF. The CDR3 region has the DNA TGTGCCAGTAGTATTAGCGGGACTAACAATGAGCAGTTCTTC. The chain has TRBV19 and TRBJ2-1, with TRBD2 identical over 8 bases. Trimming took 3 bases from V and 5 from J; bases not matched to a gene: 3. The CDR3 is 14 residues long. In germline, CDR1 is LNHDA, CDR2 SQIVND (reference sequence).